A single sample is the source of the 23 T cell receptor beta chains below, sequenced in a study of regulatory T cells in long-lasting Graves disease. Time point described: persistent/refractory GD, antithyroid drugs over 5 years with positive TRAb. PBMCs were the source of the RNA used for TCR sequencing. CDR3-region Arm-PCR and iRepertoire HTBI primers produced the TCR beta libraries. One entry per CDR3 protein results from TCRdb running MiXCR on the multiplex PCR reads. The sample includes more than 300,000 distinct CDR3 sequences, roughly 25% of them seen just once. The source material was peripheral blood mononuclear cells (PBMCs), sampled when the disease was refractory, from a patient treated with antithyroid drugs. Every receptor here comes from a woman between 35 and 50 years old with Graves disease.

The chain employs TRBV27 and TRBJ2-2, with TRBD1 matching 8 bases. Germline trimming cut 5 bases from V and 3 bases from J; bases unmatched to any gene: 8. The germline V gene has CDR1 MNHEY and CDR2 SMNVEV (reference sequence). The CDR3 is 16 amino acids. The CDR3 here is CASSPMDRVDTGELFF. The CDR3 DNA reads TGTGCCAGCAGTCCCATGGACAGGGTCGACACCGGGGAGCTGTTTTTT.

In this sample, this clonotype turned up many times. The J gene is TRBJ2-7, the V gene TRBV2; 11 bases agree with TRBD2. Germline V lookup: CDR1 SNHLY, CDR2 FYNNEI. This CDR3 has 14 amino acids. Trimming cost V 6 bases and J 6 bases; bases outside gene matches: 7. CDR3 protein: CASRTSGMIVEQYF. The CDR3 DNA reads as TGTGCCAGCAGGACTAGCGGGATGATCGTCGAGCAGTACTTC.

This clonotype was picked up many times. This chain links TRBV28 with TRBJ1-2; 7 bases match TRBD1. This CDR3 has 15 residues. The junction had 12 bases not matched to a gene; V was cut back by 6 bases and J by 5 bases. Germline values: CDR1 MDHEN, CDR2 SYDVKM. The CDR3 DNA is TGTGCCAGCAGACCCGCCGGAGGGACAGCTTATGGCTACACCTTC. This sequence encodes CASRPAGGTAYGYTF.

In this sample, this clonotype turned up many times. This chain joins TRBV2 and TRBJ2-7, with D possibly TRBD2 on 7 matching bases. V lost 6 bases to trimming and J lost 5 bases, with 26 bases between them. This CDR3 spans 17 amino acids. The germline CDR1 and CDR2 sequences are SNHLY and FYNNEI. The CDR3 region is CASSLIGGGGSLNEQYF. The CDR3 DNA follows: TGTGCCAGCAGCTTAATCGGCGGCGGGGGCTCCCTAAACGAGCAGTACTTC. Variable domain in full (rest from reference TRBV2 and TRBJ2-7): EPEVTQTPSHQVTQMGQEVILRCVPISNHLYFYWYRQILGQKVEFLVSFYNNEISEKSEIFDDQFSVERPDGSNFTLKIRSTKLEDSAMYFCASSLIGGGGSLNEQYFGPGTRLTVT.

CDR3 sequence: CASSETGNSPLHF. The CDR3 nucleotides read TGTGCCAGCTCCGAAACGGGAAATTCACCCCTCCACTTT. The chain uses TRBV2 and TRBJ1-6; D is ambiguous. The CDR3 covers 13 residues. Trimming left V 8 bases short and J 7 bases short, with 12 bases between. Germline V gene lookup returns CDR1 SNHLY and CDR2 FYNNEI.

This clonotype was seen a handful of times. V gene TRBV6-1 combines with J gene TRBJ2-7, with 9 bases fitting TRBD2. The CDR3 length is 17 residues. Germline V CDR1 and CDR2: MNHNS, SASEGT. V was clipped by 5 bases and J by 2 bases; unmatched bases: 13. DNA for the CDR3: TGTGCCAGCAGTAAGGGCTCCTTGTCTAGCGGGACCTACGAGCAGTACTTC. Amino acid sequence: CASSKGSLSSGTYEQYF.

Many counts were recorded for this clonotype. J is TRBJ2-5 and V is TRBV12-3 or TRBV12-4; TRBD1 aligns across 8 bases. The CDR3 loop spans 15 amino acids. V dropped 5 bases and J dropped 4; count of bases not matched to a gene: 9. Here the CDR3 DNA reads TGTGCCAGCAGTAGAACCCAGGGGGCTCGAGAGACCCAGTACTTC. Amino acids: CASSRTQGARETQYF.

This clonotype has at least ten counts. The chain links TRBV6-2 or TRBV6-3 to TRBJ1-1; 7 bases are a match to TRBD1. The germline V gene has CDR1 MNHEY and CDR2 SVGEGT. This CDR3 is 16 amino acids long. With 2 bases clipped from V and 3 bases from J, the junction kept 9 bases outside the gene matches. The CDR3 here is CASSYVHRGYDTEAFF. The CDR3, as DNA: TGTGCCAGCAGTTACGTACACAGGGGATATGACACTGAAGCTTTCTTT.

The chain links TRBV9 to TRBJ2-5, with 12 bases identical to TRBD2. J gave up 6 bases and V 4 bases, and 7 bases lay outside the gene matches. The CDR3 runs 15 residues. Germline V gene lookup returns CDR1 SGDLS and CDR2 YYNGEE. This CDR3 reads CASSNGTSGLQTQYF. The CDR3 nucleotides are TGTGCCAGCAGCAACGGGACTAGCGGGTTGCAGACCCAGTACTTC.

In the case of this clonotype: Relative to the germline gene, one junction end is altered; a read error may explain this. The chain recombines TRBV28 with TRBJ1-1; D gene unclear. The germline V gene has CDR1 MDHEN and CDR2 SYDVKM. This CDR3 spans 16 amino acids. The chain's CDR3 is CASSPLPDRTNTEAFF. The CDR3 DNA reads TGTGCCAGCAGTCCGCTCCCGGACCGCACGAACACCGAAGCTTTCTTT.

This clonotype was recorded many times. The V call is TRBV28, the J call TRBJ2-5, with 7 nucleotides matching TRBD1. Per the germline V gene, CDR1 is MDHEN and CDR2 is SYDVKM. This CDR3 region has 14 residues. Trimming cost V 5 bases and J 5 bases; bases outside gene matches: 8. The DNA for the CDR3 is TGTGCCAGCAGTCCTCCCGGGACAGCGGAGACCCAGTACTTC. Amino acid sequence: CASSPPGTAETQYF.

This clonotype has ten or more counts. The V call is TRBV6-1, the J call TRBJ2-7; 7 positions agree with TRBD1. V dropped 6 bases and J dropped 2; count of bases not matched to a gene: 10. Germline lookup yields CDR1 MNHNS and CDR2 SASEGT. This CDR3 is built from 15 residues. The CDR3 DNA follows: TGTGCCAGCAGAAAGGGGGACAGCGCGACCTACGAGCAGTACTTC. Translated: CASRKGDSATYEQYF.

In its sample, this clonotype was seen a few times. The CDR3 bases are TGTGCCAGTGAAGTTACAGTGGGGACAGACTATGGCTACACCTTC. It yields the protein CASEVTVGTDYGYTF. The chain is built from TRBV6-2 or TRBV6-3 and TRBJ1-2; 7 bases are a match to TRBD1. Germline CDR1 is MNHEY and CDR2 is SVGEGT. The CDR3 loop spans 15 amino acids. Unmatched junction bases numbered 13, after V lost 9 bases and J lost 3 bases.

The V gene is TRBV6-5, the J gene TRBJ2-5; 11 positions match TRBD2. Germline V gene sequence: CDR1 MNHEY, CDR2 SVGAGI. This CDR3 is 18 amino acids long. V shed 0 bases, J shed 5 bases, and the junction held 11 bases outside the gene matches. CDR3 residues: CASSYSRGLAGPGETQYF. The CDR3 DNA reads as TGTGCCAGCAGTTACTCGCGTGGACTAGCGGGCCCCGGGGAGACCCAGTACTTC.

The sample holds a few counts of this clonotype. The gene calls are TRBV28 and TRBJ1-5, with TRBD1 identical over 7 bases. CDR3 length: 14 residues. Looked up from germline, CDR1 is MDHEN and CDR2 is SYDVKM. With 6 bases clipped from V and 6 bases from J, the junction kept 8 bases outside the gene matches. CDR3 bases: TGTGCCAGCAGAACCACGACAGGGCGTCAGCCCCAGCATTTT. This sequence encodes CASRTTTGRQPQHF.

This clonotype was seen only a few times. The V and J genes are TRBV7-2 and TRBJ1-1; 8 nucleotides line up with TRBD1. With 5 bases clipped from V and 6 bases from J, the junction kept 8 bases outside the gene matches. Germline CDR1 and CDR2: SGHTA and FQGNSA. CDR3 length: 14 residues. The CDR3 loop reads CASSAGQGEAEAFF. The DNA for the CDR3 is TGTGCCAGCAGCGCAGGACAGGGTGAGGCTGAAGCTTTCTTT.

CDR3: CSARPFTSPQETQYF. CDR3 DNA: TGCAGTGCTAGGCCGTTTACTAGTCCCCAAGAGACCCAGTACTTC. The chain has TRBV20-1 and TRBJ2-5; D is perhaps TRBD2 (5 bases). This CDR3 region has 15 residues. The V gene lost 3 bases and the J gene lost 1 base, with 15 bases spanning the gap. Per the germline V gene, CDR1 is DFQATT and CDR2 is SNEGSKA (reference sequence).

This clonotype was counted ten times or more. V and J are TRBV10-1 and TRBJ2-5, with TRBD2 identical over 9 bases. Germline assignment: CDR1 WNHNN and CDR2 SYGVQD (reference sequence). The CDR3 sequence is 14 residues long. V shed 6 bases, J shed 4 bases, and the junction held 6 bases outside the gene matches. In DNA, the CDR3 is TGCGCCAGCAGCCATAGCGGGAGTGGAGAGACCCAGTACTTC. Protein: CASSHSGSGETQYF.

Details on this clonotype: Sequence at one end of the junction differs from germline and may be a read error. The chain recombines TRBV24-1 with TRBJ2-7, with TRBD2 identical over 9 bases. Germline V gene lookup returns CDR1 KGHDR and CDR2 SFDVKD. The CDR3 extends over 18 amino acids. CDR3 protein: CVTSDLCLAGSFPYEQYF. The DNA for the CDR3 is TGTGTCACCAGTGATTTGTGTCTAGCGGGATCGTTCCCCTACGAGCAGTACTTC.

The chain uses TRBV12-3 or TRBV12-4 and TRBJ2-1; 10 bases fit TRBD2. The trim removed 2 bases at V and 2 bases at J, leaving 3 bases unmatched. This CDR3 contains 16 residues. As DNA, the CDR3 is TGTGCCAGCAGTTTACTAGCGGGAGAGGCCTACAATGAGCAGTTCTTC. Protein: CASSLLAGEAYNEQFF.

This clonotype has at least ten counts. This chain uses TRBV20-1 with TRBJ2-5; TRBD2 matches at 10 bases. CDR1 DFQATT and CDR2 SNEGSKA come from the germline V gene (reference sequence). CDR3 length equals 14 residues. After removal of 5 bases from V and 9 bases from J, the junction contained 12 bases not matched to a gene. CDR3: CSAFRRTSGAAQYF. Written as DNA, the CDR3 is TGCAGTGCTTTTCGACGGACTAGCGGCGCGGCCCAGTACTTC.

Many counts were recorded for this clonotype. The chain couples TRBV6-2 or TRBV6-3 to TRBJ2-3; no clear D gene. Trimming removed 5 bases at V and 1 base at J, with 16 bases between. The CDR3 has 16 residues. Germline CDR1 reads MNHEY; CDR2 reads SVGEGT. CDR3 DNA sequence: TGTGCCAGCAGTGAAGTTTCGGGCGGTCGCACAGATACGCAGTATTTT. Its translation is CASSEVSGGRTDTQYF.

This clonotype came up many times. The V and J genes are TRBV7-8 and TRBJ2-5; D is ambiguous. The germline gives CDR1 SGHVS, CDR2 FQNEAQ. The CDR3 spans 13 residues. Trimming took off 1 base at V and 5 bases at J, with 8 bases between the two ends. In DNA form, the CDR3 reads TGTGCCAGCAGCTTAGGGGCTTCCGAGACCCAGTACTTC. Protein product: CASSLGASETQYF.